This TCR beta chain was observed in a study of neurological immune-mediated disorders. In its sample, this clonotype was seen many times. In every sequencing run, more than 170 million TCR-beta sequences were generated from 15-18 subjects. One entry per CDR3 protein results from TCRdb running MiXCR on the 5' RACE reads. The data contain 72,000 or so distinct CDR3 sequences, under 20% of them singletons. Unsorted libraries were prepared from 2 million PBMCs held at -80 C. The CDR3 covers 14 residues. Germline assignment: CDR1 MNHEY and CDR2 SVGEGT. Trimming left V 4 bases short and J 6 bases short, with 13 bases between.

Sequenced: PBMCs. This TCR was recovered from a woman between 40 and 55 years old in good health. The chain combines TRBV6-2 or TRBV6-3 with TRBJ2-1; D remains ambiguous. The CDR3 loop is CASSFSLGSNEQFF. CDR3 DNA: TGTGCCAGCAGTTTCTCCCTTGGAAGCAATGAGCAGTTCTTC.